The next 8 T cell receptor beta chains were all read from a single sample in a study of blood T cell repertoires in COVID-19. Here immunoSEQ multiplex PCR was the method, and the copy in TCRdb shows in-frame clones only, minus some. The sample consists of about 110,000 clones, roughly 85% of them appearing once. Sequences were obtained from peripheral blood. The receptors come from a woman of 80 years or more with active or convalescent COVID-19.

This sequence joins TRBV18 and TRBJ2-7; 7 bases match TRBD2. There are 14 residues in the CDR3. CDR1 and CDR2 from the germline V gene are KGHSH and LQKENI. V gave up 3 bases and J gave up 1 base; unmatched junction bases: 3. The CDR3 region has the DNA TGTGCCAGCTCACCCCTCGGGGGGTCCTACGAGCAGTACTTC. Translation: CASSPLGGSYEQYF.

This clone was recorded a few times. This chain links TRBV18 with TRBJ1-2; 8 positions agree with TRBD1. CDR1 KGHSH and CDR2 LQKENI come from the germline V gene. The CDR3 sequence is 15 residues long. V trimming: 4 bases; J trimming: 4 bases; junction bases outside the gene matches: 8. For the CDR3, the DNA is TGTGCCAGCTCACAAGAATCCGGGACAGGCTATGGCTACACCTTC. This encodes CASSQESGTGYGYTF.

DNA of the CDR3: TGTGCCAGCAGTCTACGGGGAGGAGGCTCCTACGAGCAGTACTTC. The encoded protein is CASSLRGGGSYEQYF. V gene TRBV7-3 combines with J gene TRBJ2-7, with D perhaps TRBD2 (6 bases). Trimming removed 6 bases from V and 0 bases from J, with 15 bases in between. CDR3 length equals 15 residues. Germline V gives CDR1 SGHTA, CDR2 FQGTGA.

The J gene is TRBJ2-6, the V gene TRBV7-9, with D possibly matching TRBD1 (6 bases). The CDR3 has 17 amino acids. Germline V gene data show CDR1 as SEHNR and CDR2 as FQNEAQ (reference sequence). The V end was cut by 4 bases, the J end by 0 bases, with 13 bases between. Here the CDR3 reads CASSSRQESSGANVLTF. The CDR3 nucleotides read TGTGCCAGCAGCTCCCGACAGGAAAGCTCTGGGGCCAACGTCCTGACTTTC.

This chain connects TRBV11-2 to TRBJ2-7; weak D call: TRBD2 (5 bases). V lost 1 base to trimming and J lost 0 bases, with 7 bases between them. CDR3 size: 14 residues. The V gene's germline CDR1 is SGHAT and CDR2 FQNNGV. The CDR3 DNA sequence: TGTGCCAGCAGCTTAGGACTAACCTCCTACGAGCAGTACTTC. It yields the protein CASSLGLTSYEQYF.

This clone was recorded only once. This chain uses TRBV19 with TRBJ2-1; 7 bases agree with TRBD1. V trimming: 4 bases; J trimming: 0 bases; junction bases outside the gene matches: 9. Per the germline V gene, CDR1 is LNHDA and CDR2 is SQIVND (reference sequence). The CDR3 extends over 17 amino acids. Here the CDR3 DNA reads TGTGCCAGTAGTACCCCGACAGGGCGACGCTCCTACAATGAGCAGTTCTTC. It codes for CASSTPTGRRSYNEQFF.

The chain couples TRBV9 to TRBJ2-2; D unresolved. V dropped 4 bases and J dropped 0 bases, with 10 bases sitting between them. Germline V CDR1 and CDR2: SGDLS, YYNGEE. The CDR3 has 15 residues. The CDR3 DNA sequence: TGTGCCAGCAGCCGCCGACTGGCGAACACCGGGGAGCTGTTTTTT. Residues: CASSRRLANTGELFF.

The genes are TRBV15 and TRBJ2-1, with TRBD2 as a possible D gene (5 bases). Germline V gene sequence: CDR1 LNHNV, CDR2 YYDKDF (reference sequence). The CDR3 length is 13 residues. V shed 7 bases and J shed 0 bases, with 7 bases lying between them. The CDR3 here is CATKRSSYNEQFF. In DNA, the CDR3 is TGTGCCACCAAGCGGAGCTCCTACAATGAGCAGTTCTTC.